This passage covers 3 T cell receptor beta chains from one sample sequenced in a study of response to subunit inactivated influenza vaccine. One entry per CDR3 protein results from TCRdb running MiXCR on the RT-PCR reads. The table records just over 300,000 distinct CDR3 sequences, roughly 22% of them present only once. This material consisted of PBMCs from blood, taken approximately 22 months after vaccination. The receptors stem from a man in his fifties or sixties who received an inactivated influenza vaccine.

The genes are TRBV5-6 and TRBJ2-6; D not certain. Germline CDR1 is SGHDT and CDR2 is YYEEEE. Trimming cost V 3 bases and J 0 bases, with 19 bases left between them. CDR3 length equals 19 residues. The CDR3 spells CASSSDAQILFSGANVLTF. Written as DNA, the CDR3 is TGTGCCAGCAGCTCCGATGCCCAGATCCTCTTCTCTGGGGCCAACGTCCTGACTTTC.

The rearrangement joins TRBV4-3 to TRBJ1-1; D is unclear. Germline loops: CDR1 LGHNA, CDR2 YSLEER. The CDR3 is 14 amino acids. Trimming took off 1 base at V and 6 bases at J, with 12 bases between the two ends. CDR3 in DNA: TGCGCCAGCAGCCAAGGTCTCGACCATCCTGAAGCTTTCTTT. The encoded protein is CASSQGLDHPEAFF.

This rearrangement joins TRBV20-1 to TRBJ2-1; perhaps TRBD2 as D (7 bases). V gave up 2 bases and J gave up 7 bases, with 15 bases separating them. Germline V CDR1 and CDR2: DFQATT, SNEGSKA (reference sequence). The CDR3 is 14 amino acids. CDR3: CSARRGASSNEQFF. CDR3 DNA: TGCAGTGCTAGACGGGGGGCCAGCAGTAATGAGCAGTTCTTC.